These 2 T cell receptor beta chains originate from one sample sequenced in a study of cytomegalovirus exposure and HLA in healthy donors. Vbeta (60) and Jbeta (13) primers were used in the PCR. Only in-frame clones appear in the TCRdb table, and some are missing; sequencing was by immunoSEQ multiplex PCR. The sample includes under 200,000 clones, over 70% of them seen just once. Sequenced: PBMCs. Receptor source: a man aged 50 to 59 in good health and CMV-seropositive.

The chain joins TRBV5-1 to TRBJ1-1; 7 bases fit TRBD1. V lost 0 bases, J lost 3 bases, and 8 bases stayed unmatched. Germline V gives CDR1 SGHRS, CDR2 YFSETQ. The CDR3 is made up of 16 amino acids. DNA of the CDR3: TGCGCCAGCAGCTTGGGTAGGGGGCAGATGGACACTGAAGCTTTCTTT. Encoded protein: CASSLGRGQMDTEAFF.

The chain uses TRBV2 and TRBJ1-5, with a tentative D call TRBD1 (5 bases). Trimming removed 6 bases from V and 1 base from J, with 13 bases in between. CDR1 and CDR2 from the germline V gene are SNHLY and FYNNEI. The CDR3 extends over 15 amino acids. For the CDR3, the DNA is TGTGCCAGCAGGGGTGACGGGGGAAGCAATCAGCCCCAGCATTTT. This codes for CASRGDGGSNQPQHF.